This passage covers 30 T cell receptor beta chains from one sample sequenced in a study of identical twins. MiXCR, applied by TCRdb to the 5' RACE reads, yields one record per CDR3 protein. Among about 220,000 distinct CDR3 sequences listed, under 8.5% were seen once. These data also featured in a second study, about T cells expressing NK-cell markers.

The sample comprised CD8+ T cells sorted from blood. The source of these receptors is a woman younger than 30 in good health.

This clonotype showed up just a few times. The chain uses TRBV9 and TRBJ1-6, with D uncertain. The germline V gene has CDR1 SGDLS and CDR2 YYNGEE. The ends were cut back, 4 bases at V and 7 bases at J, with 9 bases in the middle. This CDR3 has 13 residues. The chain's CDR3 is CASSPLINSPLHF. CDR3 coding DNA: TGTGCCAGCAGCCCCCTAATAAATTCACCCCTCCACTTT.

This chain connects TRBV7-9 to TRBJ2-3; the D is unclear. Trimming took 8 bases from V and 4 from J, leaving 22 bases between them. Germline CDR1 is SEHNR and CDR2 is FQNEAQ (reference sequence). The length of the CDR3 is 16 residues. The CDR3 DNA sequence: TGTGCCAGCCGCCCAGTATGGGCAGGTGGTCCAGATACGCAGTATTTT. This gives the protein CASRPVWAGGPDTQYF.

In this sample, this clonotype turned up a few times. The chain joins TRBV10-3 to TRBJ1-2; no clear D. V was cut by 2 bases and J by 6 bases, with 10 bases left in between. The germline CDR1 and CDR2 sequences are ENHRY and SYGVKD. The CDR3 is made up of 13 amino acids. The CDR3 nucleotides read TGTGCCATCAGTGAGCCCCCGGATAATGGCTACACCTTC. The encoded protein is CAISEPPDNGYTF.

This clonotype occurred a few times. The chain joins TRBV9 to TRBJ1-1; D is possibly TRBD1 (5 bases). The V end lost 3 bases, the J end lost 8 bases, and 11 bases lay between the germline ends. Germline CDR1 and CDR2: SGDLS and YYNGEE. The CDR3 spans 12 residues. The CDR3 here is CASSESGGEAFF. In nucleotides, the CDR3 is TGTGCCAGCAGCGAGAGTGGGGGGGAAGCTTTCTTT.

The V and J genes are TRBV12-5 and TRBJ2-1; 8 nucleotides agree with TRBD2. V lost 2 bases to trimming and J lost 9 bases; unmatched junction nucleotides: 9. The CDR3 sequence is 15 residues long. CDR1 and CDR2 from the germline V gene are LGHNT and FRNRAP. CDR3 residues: CASGLRGLGFPEQFF. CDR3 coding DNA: TGTGCTAGTGGTTTGCGGGGACTAGGGTTCCCTGAGCAGTTCTTC.

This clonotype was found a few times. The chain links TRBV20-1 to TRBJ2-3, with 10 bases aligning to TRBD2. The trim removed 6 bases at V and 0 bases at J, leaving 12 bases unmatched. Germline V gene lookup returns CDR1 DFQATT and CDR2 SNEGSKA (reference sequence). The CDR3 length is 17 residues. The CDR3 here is CSANHPLAGISTDTQYF. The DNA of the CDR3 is TGCAGTGCAAATCACCCACTAGCGGGGATAAGCACAGATACGCAGTATTTT.

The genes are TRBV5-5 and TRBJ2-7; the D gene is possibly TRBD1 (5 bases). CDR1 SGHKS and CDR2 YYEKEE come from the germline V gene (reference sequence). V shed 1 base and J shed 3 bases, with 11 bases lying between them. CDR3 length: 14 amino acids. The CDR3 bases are TGTGCCAGCAGCTTGACAGACAGTAACTACGAGCAGTACTTC. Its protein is CASSLTDSNYEQYF.

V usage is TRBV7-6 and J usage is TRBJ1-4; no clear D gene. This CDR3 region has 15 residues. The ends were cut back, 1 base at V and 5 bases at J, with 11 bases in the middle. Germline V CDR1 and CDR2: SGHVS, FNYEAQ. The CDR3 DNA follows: TGTGCCAGCAGCTTAGTCGGGGAGCTAAATGAAAAACTGTTTTTT. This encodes CASSLVGELNEKLFF. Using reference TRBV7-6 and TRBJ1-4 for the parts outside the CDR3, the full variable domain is GAGVSQSPRYKVTKRGQDVALRCDPISGHVSLYWYRQALGQGPEFLTYFNYEAQQDKSGLPNDRFSAERPEGSISTLTIQRTEQRDSAMYRCASSLVGELNEKLFFGSGTQLSVL.

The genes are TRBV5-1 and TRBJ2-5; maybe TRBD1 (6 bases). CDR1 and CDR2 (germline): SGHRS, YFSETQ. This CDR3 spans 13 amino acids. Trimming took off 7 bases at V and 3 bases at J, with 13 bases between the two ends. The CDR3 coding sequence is TGCGCCAGCTCCGATAGGGGGAAAGAGACCCAGTACTTC. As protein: CASSDRGKETQYF.

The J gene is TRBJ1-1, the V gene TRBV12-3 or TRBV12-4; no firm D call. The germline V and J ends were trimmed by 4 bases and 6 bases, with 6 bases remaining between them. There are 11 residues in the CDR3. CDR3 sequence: CASSSVAEAFF. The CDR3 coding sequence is TGTGCCAGCAGTTCCGTCGCTGAAGCTTTCTTT.

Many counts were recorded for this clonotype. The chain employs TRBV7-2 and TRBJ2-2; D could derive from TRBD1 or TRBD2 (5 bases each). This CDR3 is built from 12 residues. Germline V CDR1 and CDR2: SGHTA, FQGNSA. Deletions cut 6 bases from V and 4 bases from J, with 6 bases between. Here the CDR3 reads CASRRGTGELFF. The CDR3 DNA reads TGTGCCAGCAGGAGGGGCACCGGGGAGCTGTTTTTT.

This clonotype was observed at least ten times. This chain's CDR3 is CASSLRTSGKLNTGELFF. The CDR3 DNA reads as TGCGCCAGCAGCCTACGGACTAGCGGGAAACTAAACACCGGGGAGCTGTTTTTT. The chain couples TRBV5-1 to TRBJ2-2; 12 nucleotides agree with TRBD2. Germline V gene lookup returns CDR1 SGHRS and CDR2 YFSETQ. With 4 bases clipped from V and 2 bases from J, the junction kept 9 bases outside the gene matches. This CDR3 region has 18 residues.

CDR3 region: CASSNEAVEQYF. The CDR3 DNA follows: TGTGCCAGCAGCAACGAAGCTGTGGAGCAGTACTTC. The gene calls are TRBV12-3 or TRBV12-4 and TRBJ2-7; D gene unclear. The CDR3 covers 12 residues. V lost 6 bases and J lost 7, with 13 bases in between.

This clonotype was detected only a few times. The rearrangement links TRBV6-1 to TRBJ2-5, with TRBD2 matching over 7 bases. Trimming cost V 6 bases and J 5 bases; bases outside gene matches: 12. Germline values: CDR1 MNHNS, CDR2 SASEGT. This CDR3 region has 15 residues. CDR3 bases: TGTGCCAGCAGCCCATACCTGGGAGGGGAGGAGACCCAGTACTTC. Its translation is CASSPYLGGEETQYF.

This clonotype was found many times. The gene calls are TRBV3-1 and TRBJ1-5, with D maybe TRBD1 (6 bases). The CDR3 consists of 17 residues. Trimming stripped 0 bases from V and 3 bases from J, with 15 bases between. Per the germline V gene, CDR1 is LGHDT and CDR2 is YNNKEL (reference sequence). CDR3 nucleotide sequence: TGTGCCAGCAGCCAAGAACTCGAGGACAGCGCCAATCAGCCCCAGCATTTT. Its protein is CASSQELEDSANQPQHF.

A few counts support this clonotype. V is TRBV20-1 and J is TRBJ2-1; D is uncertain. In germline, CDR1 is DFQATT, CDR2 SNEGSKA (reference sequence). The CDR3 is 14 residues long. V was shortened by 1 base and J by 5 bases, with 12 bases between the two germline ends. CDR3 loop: CSARGWVPNNEQFF. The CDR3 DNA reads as TGCAGTGCTAGAGGGTGGGTCCCAAACAATGAGCAGTTCTTC.

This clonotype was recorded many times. The CDR3 is CASRLIGDTQYF. The CDR3 nucleotides are TGTGCCAGCAGGCTAATCGGAGATACGCAGTATTTT. The chain carries TRBV13 and TRBJ2-3; no reliable D call. The CDR3 has 12 amino acids. Trimming took 6 bases from V and 5 from J, leaving 9 bases between them. Germline lookup yields CDR1 PRHDT and CDR2 FYEKMQ (reference sequence). Drawing the rest from reference TRBV13 and TRBJ2-3, the complete variable domain is AAGVIQSPRHLIKEKRETATLKCYPIPRHDTVYWYQQGPGQDPQFLISFYEKMQSDKGSIPDRFSAQQFSDYHSELNMSSLELGDSALYFCASRLIGDTQYFGPGTRLTVL.

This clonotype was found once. The CDR3 sequence is CASRQGIVSTDTQYF. CDR3 coding DNA: TGTGCCAGTAGACAGGGGATTGTGAGCACAGATACGCAGTATTTT. This chain links TRBV19 with TRBJ2-3, with TRBD1 matching over 7 bases. The CDR3 is made up of 15 amino acids. V shed 6 bases, J shed 0 bases, and the junction held 6 bases outside the gene matches. CDR1 and CDR2 from the germline V gene are LNHDA and SQIVND (reference sequence).

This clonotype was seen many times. CDR3 coding DNA: TGTGCCAGCAGTCCAATGGGAGCCTACGAGCAGTACTTC. Translated: CASSPMGAYEQYF. The rearrangement joins TRBV12-3 or TRBV12-4 to TRBJ2-7; possible D gene TRBD2, 5 bases. This CDR3 contains 13 residues. V gave up 5 bases and J gave up 2 bases, with 10 bases separating them.

CDR3 sequence: CASSVTGRGNEQFF. Written as DNA, the CDR3 is TGTGCCAGCAGCGTAACAGGTCGTGGGAATGAGCAGTTCTTC. The chain is built from TRBV12-3 or TRBV12-4 and TRBJ2-1, with D possibly being TRBD1 (5 bases). The CDR3 has 14 amino acids. V gave up 6 bases and J gave up 7 bases, with 16 bases separating them.

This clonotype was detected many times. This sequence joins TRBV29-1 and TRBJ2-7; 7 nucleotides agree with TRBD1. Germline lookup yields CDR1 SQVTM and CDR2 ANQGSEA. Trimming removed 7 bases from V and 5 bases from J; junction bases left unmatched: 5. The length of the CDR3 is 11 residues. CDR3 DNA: TGCAGCGCCTTCACAGGGGACGAGCAGTACTTC. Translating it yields CSAFTGDEQYF.

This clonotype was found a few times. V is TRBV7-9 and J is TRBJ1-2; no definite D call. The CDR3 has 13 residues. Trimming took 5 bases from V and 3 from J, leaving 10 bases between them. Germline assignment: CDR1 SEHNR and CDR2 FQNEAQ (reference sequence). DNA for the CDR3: TGTGCCAGCAGCCCGACGGAAGACTATGGCTACACCTTC. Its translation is CASSPTEDYGYTF.

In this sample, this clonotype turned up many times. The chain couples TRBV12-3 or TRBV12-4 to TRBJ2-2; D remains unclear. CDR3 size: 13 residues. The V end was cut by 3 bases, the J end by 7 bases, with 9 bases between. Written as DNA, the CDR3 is TGTGCCAGCAGTTTTAACCTGGGCGGGGAGCTGTTTTTT. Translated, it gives CASSFNLGGELFF.

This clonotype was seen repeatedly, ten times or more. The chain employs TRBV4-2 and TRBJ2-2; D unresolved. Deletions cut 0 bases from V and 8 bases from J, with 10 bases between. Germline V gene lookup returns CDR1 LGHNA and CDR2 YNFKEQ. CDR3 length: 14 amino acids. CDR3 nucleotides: TGTGCCAGCAGCCAAGATGGGTCCACGGGGGAGCTGTTTTTT. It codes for CASSQDGSTGELFF.

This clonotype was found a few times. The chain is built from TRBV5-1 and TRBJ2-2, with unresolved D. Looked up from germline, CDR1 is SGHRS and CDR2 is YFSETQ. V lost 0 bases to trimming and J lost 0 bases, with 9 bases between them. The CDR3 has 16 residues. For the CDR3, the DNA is TGCGCCAGCAGCTTGGAAAACAGCGCGAACACCGGGGAGCTGTTTTTT. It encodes CASSLENSANTGELFF.

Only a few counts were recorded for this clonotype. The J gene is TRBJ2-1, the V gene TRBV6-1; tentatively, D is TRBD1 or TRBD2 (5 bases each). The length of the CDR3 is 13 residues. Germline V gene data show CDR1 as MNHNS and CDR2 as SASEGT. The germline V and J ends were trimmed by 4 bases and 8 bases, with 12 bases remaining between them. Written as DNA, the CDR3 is TGTGCCAGCAGTGGCGGGCAGGGCTATGAGCAGTTCTTC. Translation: CASSGGQGYEQFF.

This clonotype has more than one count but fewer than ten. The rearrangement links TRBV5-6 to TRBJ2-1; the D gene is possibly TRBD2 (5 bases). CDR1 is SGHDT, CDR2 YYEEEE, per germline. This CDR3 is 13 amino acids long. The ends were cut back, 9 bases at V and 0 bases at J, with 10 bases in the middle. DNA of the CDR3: TGTGCCACGGGGTCGAGCTCCTACAATGAGCAGTTCTTC. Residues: CATGSSSYNEQFF. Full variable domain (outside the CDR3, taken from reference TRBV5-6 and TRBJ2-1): DAGVTQSPTHLIKTRGQQVTLRCSPKSGHDTVSWYQQALGQGPQFIFQYYEEEERQRGNFPDRFSGHQFPNYSSELNVNALLLGDSALYLCATGSSSYNEQFFGPGTRLTVL.

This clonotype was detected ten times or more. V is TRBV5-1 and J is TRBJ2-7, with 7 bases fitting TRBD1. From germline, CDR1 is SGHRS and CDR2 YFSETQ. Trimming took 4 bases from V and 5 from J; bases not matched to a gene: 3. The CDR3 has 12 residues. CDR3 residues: CASSRTGDEQYF. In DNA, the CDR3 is TGCGCCAGCAGCAGAACAGGGGACGAGCAGTACTTC.

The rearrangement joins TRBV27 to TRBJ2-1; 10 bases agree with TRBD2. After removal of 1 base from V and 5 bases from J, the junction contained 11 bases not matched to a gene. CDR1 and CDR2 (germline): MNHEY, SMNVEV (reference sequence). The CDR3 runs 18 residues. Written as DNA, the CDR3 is TGTGCCAGCAGTTTATTACTAGCGGGATTTAATCGGCACAATGAGCAGTTCTTC. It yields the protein CASSLLLAGFNRHNEQFF.

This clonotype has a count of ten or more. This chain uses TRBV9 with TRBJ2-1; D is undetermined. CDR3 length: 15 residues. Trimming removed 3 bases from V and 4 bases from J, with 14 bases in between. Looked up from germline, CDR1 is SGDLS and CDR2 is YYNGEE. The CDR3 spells CASSASSSLYNEQFF. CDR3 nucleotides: TGTGCCAGCAGCGCAAGCAGCTCTCTGTACAATGAGCAGTTCTTC. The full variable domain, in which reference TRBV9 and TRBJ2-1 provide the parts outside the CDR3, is DSGVTQTPKHLITATGQRVTLRCSPRSGDLSVYWYQQSLDQGLQFLIQYYNGEERAKGNILERFSAQQFPDLHSELNLSSLELGDSALYFCASSASSSLYNEQFFGPGTRLTVL.